The clone carrying this T cell receptor beta chain turned up a few times. Those enrolled in Seattle joined during active infection and were followed longitudinally afterward. The sample originates from a study of blood T cell repertoires in COVID-19. Germline V gene lookup returns CDR1 DFQATT and CDR2 SNEGSKA (reference sequence). The CDR3 contains 11 residues. V was clipped by 6 bases and J by 3 bases, with 8 bases between them. Original processing methods: Reference gene primer amplification gave estimated nucleated cell counts. Here immunoSEQ multiplex PCR was the method, and the copy in TCRdb shows in-frame clones only, minus some. For V, J and clone size, that table is used; D and trimming come from the DNA. Seen here are roughly 100,000 clones, 70% to 80% observed once, and the top ten hold roughly 6%.

This receptor was identified in a man older than 75 with COVID-19, enrolled during active disease. The chain employs TRBV20-1 and TRBJ2-5; no firm D call. The sequenced sample consisted of peripheral blood. CDR3 DNA sequence: TGCAGTGCCATAGTAGAAGAGACCCAGTACTTC. Translating it yields CSAIVEETQYF.